This TCR beta chain was sequenced in a study of neurological immune-mediated disorders. The V gene end was trimmed by 3 bases and the J gene end by 14 bases; junction bases not matched to a gene: 3. CDR3 length: 12 residues. The germline V gene encodes CDR1 SGHNT and CDR2 YENEEA. This clonotype was observed many times. TCRdb reprocessed the 5' RACE reads with MiXCR, giving one entry per CDR3 protein. The data contain 93,000 or so distinct CDR3 sequences, 10% to 14% of them seen just once; the ten biggest clones take up approximately 3.1%. Time point reported: longitudinal time-point 3. The unsorted libraries originated from 2 million PBMCs kept at -80 C.

The chain combines TRBV11-3 with TRBJ2-3; 12 nucleotides align to TRBD2. The sequenced sample consisted of PBMCs. This TCR came from a female donor with HTLV-1-associated myelopathy (HAM/TSP). CDR3 in amino acids: CASSLGTSGPYF. CDR3 coding DNA: TGTGCCAGCAGCTTGGGGACTAGCGGGCCGTATTTT.